This is a list of T cell receptor beta chains from one sample in a study of Ad26.COV2.S vaccination and SARS-CoV-2 variants. The assay was immunoSEQ multiplex PCR, and TCRdb's table has in-frame clones only and misses some. The sample carries roughly 270,000 clones, around 87% recorded once. The sample was peripheral blood, taken in a trial of Ad26.COV2.S vaccine versus placebo. The origin of the receptors is a person between 18 and 65 years old who received the Ad26.COV2.S COVID-19 vaccine or a placebo. Both conserved end residues are part of each CDR3. The D gene is left open where the match is weak. Where a row states a size, it is once, few, many or the class of an expanded clone; other rows omit it.

TRBV5-5,TRBJ2-3,once,TRBD2,CGGEGGGTDTQYF,TGCGGAGGGGAGGGCGGGGGCACAGATACGCAGTATTTT
TRBV19,TRBJ1-3,-,-,CASSSDNSRRNTIYF,TGTGCCAGTAGTTCGGACAACTCTAGGAGAAACACCATATATTTT
TRBV5-6,TRBJ1-6,-,TRBD1,CASSSYGTTGRNSPLHF,TGTGCCAGCAGCTCCTATGGCACGACAGGGCGGAATTCACCCCTCCACTTT
TRBV4-1,TRBJ1-6,few,TRBD1,CASSQEDRVGSPLHF,TGCGCCAGCAGCCAGGAGGACAGGGTTGGCTCACCCCTCCACTTT
TRBV7-6,TRBJ1-4,once,-,CASSRGLGLEKLFF,TGTGCCAGCAGCCGGGGACTGGGGCTAGAAAAACTGTTTTTT
TRBV2,TRBJ2-7,once,-,CASRDSYEQYF,TGTGCCAGCAGAGATTCCTACGAGCAGTACTTC
TRBV30,TRBJ1-1,-,-,CAWIFLNTEAFF,TGTGCCTGGATTTTCCTGAACACTGAAGCTTTCTTT
TRBV5-4,TRBJ1-3,once,TRBD1,CASSLGGQISGNTIYF,TGTGCCAGCAGCTTGGGGGGACAGATCTCTGGAAACACCATATATTTT
TRBV10-3,TRBJ1-5,few,-,CAIRADSNQPQHF,TGTGCCATCAGAGCGGATAGCAATCAGCCCCAGCATTTT
TRBV18,TRBJ1-2,-,-,CASSTNYGYTF,TGTGCCAGCTCCACTAACTATGGCTACACCTTC
TRBV7-2,TRBJ2-7,-,TRBD1,CASSLGGQTYEQYF,TGTGCCAGCAGCTTAGGGGGACAGACCTACGAGCAGTACTTC
TRBV5-1,TRBJ1-2,-,TRBD1,CASSPRQGAFYGYTF,TGCGCCAGCAGCCCAAGACAGGGGGCATTCTATGGCTACACCTTC
TRBV18,TRBJ2-7,few,-,CASSPQGAISYEQYF,TGTGCCAGCTCACCTCAGGGTGCAATCTCCTACGAGCAGTACTTC
TRBV5-4,TRBJ1-2,-,-,CASSLGLGYTF,TGTGCCAGCAGCTTGGGGCTGGGCTACACCTTC
TRBV18,TRBJ1-1,-,-,CASSPSLGFGDTEAFF,TGTGCCAGCTCACCATCCCTCGGGTTTGGGGACACTGAAGCTTTCTTT
TRBV14,TRBJ1-2,-,-,CASSPRAPRSGGYTF,TGTGCCAGCAGCCCCCGGGCCCCCAGGAGCGGTGGCTACACCTTC
TRBV27,TRBJ2-7,-,TRBD1,CASSLTGGYEQYF,TGTGCCAGCAGTTTAACAGGGGGCTACGAGCAGTACTTC
TRBV19,TRBJ2-6,-,-,CASSRDLSSGANVLTF,TGTGCCAGTAGTAGGGACCTGAGCTCTGGGGCCAACGTCCTGACTTTC